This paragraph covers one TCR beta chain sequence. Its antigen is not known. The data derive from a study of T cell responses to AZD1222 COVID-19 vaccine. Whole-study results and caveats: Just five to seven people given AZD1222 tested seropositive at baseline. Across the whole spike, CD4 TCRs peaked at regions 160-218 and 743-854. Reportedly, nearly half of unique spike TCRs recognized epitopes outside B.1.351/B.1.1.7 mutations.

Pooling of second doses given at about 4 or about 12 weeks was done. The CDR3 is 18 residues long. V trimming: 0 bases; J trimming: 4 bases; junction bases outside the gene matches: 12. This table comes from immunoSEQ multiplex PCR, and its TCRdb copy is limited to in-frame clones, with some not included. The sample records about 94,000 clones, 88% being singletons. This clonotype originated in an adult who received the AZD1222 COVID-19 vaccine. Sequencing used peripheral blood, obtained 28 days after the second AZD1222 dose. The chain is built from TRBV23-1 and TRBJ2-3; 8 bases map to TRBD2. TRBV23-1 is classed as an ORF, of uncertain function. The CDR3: CASSQSADPRGGADTQYF. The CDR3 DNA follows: TGCGCCAGCAGTCAATCGGCCGATCCCCGGGGGGGGGCAGATACGCAGTATTTT.